A selection of T cell receptor beta chains follows, all from one sample in a study of cytomegalovirus exposure and HLA in healthy donors. Profiling relied on immunoSEQ multiplex PCR, and the TCRdb table lists in-frame clones only, not all of them. The sample holds approximately 290,000 clones; about 80% are singletons and the top ten take less than 0.4%. Sequencing was performed on PBMCs. All receptors come from a girl aged 2-10 years in good health and CMV-seronegative. Both conserved end residues are part of each CDR3. Each record gives: D gene, J gene, V gene, clone size, CDR3 DNA, CDR3 protein. The D gene is left open where the match is weak. Rows may omit the clone size; those that give it use once, few, many or a size class.

d_gene: .
j_gene: TRBJ2-7
v_gene: TRBV6-5
abundance: .
CDR3nt: TGTGCCAGCAGTACTCCCGGGCGGGGCTACGAGCAGTACTTC
CDR3aa: CASSTPGRGYEQYF

d_gene: .
j_gene: TRBJ2-1
v_gene: TRBV28
abundance: .
CDR3nt: TGTGCCAGCAGTTCAGGGGTTGAAAACAATGAGCAGTTCTTC
CDR3aa: CASSSGVENNEQFF

d_gene: .
j_gene: TRBJ1-1
v_gene: TRBV30
abundance: .
CDR3nt: TGTGCCTGGGGGGACTCAGGGAACACTGAAGCTTTCTTT
CDR3aa: CAWGDSGNTEAFF

d_gene: .
j_gene: TRBJ1-6
v_gene: TRBV14
abundance: few
CDR3nt: TGTGCCAGCAGCATATTACAGTATAATTCACCCCTCCACTTT
CDR3aa: CASSILQYNSPLHF

d_gene: .
j_gene: TRBJ1-2
v_gene: TRBV7-9
abundance: .
CDR3nt: TGTGCCAGCAGCTTACAGGGTTGGAATGGCTACACCTTC
CDR3aa: CASSLQGWNGYTF

d_gene: TRBD1
j_gene: TRBJ2-4
v_gene: TRBV7-9
abundance: .
CDR3nt: TGTGCCAGCAGCGGGGACAGGGTAGCCAAAAACATTCAGTACTTC
CDR3aa: CASSGDRVAKNIQYF

d_gene: TRBD1
j_gene: TRBJ1-1
v_gene: TRBV27
abundance: once
CDR3nt: TGTGCCAGCAGTTCCCCGGACAGGGGGCTGGGCACTGAAGCTTTCTTT
CDR3aa: CASSSPDRGLGTEAFF

d_gene: TRBD1
j_gene: TRBJ2-7
v_gene: TRBV19
abundance: .
CDR3nt: TGTGCCAGTAGTCCACCCGGGGTTAGGGGGCTCCACGAGCAGTACTTC
CDR3aa: CASSPPGVRGLHEQYF

d_gene: TRBD2
j_gene: TRBJ2-3
v_gene: TRBV5-4
abundance: .
CDR3nt: TGTGCCAGCAGCTGGGGACTAGCGGGGGGGCGGGGTACGCAGTATTTT
CDR3aa: CASSWGLAGGRGTQYF

d_gene: .
j_gene: TRBJ1-2
v_gene: TRBV19
abundance: .
CDR3nt: TGTGCCAGTAGCCAAACGGGGGGGAATGGCTACACCTTC
CDR3aa: CASSQTGGNGYTF

d_gene: .
j_gene: TRBJ1-5
v_gene: TRBV5-1
abundance: .
CDR3nt: TGCGCCAGCAGCTTGGTCCAGAATCAGCCCCAGCATTTT
CDR3aa: CASSLVQNQPQHF

d_gene: .
j_gene: TRBJ1-2
v_gene: TRBV14
abundance: .
CDR3nt: TGTGCCAGCAGCCCTTCAGGGTATGGCTACACCTTC
CDR3aa: CASSPSGYGYTF

d_gene: .
j_gene: TRBJ1-5
v_gene: TRBV5-8
abundance: .
CDR3nt: TGTGCCAGCAGCTTGCCACCATATCAGGGGAACGGTTTTCAGCCCCAGCATTTT
CDR3aa: CASSLPPYQGNGFQPQHF

d_gene: .
j_gene: TRBJ2-7
v_gene: TRBV4-1
abundance: .
CDR3nt: TGCGCCAGCAGCCTCGGGGGGGGACAGGGCGACGAGCAGTACTTC
CDR3aa: CASSLGGGQGDEQYF

d_gene: .
j_gene: TRBJ1-4
v_gene: TRBV15
abundance: .
CDR3nt: TGTGCCACCAGCGGACAGAGGTACAGTGAAAAACTGTTTTTT
CDR3aa: CATSGQRYSEKLFF

d_gene: .
j_gene: TRBJ2-7
v_gene: TRBV4-2
abundance: .
CDR3nt: TGTGCCAGCAGCCAAGAGCTAGGCTTCTCCTACGAGCAGTACTTC
CDR3aa: CASSQELGFSYEQYF

d_gene: .
j_gene: TRBJ1-6
v_gene: TRBV11-2
abundance: .
CDR3nt: TGTGCCAGCAGCTTAATCCAGGGGAATTCACCCCTCCACTTT
CDR3aa: CASSLIQGNSPLHF

d_gene: .
j_gene: TRBJ2-1
v_gene: TRBV7-5
abundance: .
CDR3nt: TGTGTCAGAAGCTTCACTAGCGGGGGGGCCGGTGAGCAGTTCTTC
CDR3aa: CVRSFTSGGAGEQFF

d_gene: .
j_gene: TRBJ1-2
v_gene: TRBV27
abundance: .
CDR3nt: TGTGCCAGCAGAATCGGAGGCCTCTCCTATGGCTACACCTTC
CDR3aa: CASRIGGLSYGYTF

d_gene: TRBD2
j_gene: TRBJ2-2
v_gene: TRBV12-5
abundance: .
CDR3nt: TGTGCTAGTGGTTTAACCGGCGGGGGGGGCGGGGAGCTGTTTTTT
CDR3aa: CASGLTGGGGGELFF

d_gene: .
j_gene: TRBJ1-4
v_gene: TRBV14
abundance: .
CDR3nt: TGTGCCAGCAGCTCAACGCTGGTGGGCAAGATTAATGAAAAACTGTTTTTT
CDR3aa: CASSSTLVGKINEKLFF

d_gene: .
j_gene: TRBJ1-1
v_gene: TRBV30
abundance: .
CDR3nt: TGTGCCTGGAGTTTGTCCTCGTACACTGAAGCTTTCTTT
CDR3aa: CAWSLSSYTEAFF

d_gene: .
j_gene: TRBJ1-1
v_gene: TRBV28
abundance: few
CDR3nt: TGTGCCAGCAGTTTTCGACTACTGGGCACTGAAGCTTTCTTT
CDR3aa: CASSFRLLGTEAFF

d_gene: .
j_gene: TRBJ2-1
v_gene: TRBV21-1
abundance: .
CDR3nt: TGTGCCAGCAGCAAAAAACTAGCGATGGAGGAAGGCTCCTACAATGAGCAGTTCTTC
CDR3aa: CASSKKLAMEEGSYNEQFF